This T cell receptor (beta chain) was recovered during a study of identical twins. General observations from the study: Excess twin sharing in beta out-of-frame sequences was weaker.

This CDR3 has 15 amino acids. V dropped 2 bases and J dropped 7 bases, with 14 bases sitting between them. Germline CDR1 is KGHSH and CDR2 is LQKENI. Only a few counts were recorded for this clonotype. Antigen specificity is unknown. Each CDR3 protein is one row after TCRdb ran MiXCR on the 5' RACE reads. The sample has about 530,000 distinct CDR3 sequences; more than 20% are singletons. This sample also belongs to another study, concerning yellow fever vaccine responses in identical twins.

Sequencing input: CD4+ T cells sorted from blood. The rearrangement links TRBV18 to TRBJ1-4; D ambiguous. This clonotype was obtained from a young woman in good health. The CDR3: CASSPWSGEVEKLFF. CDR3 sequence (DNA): TGTGCCAGCTCACCATGGTCTGGGGAAGTTGAAAAACTGTTTTTT.